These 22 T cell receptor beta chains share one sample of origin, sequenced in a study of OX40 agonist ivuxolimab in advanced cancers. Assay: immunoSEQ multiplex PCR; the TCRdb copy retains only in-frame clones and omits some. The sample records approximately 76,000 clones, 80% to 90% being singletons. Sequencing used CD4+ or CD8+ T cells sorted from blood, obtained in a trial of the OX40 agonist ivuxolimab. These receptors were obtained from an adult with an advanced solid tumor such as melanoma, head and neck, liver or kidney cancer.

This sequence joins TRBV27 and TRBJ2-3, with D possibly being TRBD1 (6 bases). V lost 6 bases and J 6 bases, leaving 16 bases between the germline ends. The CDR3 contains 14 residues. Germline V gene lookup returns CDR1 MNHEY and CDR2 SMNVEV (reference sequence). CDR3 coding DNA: TGTGCCAGCAGGGCCGACAGGAGGAGGGATACGCAGTATTTT. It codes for CASRADRRRDTQYF.

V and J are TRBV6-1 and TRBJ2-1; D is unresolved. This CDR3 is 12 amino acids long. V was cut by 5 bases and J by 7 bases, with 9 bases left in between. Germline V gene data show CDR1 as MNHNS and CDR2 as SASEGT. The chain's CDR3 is CASSTSANEQFF. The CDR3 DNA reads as TGTGCCAGCAGTACCTCCGCGAATGAGCAGTTCTTC.

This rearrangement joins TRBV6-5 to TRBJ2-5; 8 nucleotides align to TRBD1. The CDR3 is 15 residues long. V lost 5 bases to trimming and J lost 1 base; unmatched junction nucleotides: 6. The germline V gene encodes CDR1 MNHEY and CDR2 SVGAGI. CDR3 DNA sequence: TGTGCCAGCAGTACAGGACAGGGACTCCAAGAGACCCAGTACTTC. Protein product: CASSTGQGLQETQYF.

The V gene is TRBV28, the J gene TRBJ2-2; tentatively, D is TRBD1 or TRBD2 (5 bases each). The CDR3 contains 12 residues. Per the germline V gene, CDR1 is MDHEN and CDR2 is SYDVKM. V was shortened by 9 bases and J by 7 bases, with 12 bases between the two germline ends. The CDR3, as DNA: TGTGCCAGTCGCAGGGCGGGCGGGGAGCTGTTTTTT. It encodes CASRRAGGELFF.

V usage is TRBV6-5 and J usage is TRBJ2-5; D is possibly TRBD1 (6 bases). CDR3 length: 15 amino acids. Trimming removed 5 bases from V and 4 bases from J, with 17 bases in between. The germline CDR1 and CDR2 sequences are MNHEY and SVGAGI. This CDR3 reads CASSVRDIGIETQYF. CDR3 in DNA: TGTGCCAGCAGTGTGAGGGACATAGGTATAGAGACCCAGTACTTC.

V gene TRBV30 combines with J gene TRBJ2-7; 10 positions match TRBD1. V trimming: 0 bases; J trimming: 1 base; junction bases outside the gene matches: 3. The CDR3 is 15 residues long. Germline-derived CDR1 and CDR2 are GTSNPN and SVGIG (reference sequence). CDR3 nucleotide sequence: TGTGCCTGGAGTGTAGGGACAGGGGCGTCCTACGAGCAGTACTTC. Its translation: CAWSVGTGASYEQYF.

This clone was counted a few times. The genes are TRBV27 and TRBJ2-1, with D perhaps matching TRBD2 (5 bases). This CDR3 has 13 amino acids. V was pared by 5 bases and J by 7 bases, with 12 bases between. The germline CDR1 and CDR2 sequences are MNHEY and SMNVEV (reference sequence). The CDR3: CASSSWTGNEQFF. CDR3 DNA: TGTGCCAGCAGTAGCTGGACTGGTAATGAGCAGTTCTTC.

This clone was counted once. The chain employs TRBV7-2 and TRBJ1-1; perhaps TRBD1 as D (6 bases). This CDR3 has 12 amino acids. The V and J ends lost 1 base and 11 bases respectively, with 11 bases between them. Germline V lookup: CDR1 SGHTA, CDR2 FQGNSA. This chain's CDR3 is CASSLGHQGAFF. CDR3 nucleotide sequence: TGTGCCAGCAGCTTAGGACACCAGGGGGCTTTCTTT.

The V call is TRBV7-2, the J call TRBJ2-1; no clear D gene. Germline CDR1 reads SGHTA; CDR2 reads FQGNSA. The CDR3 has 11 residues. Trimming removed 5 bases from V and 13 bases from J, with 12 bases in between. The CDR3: CASSLRQEQFF. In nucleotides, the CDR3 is TGTGCCAGCAGCCTCCGACAAGAACAGTTCTTC.

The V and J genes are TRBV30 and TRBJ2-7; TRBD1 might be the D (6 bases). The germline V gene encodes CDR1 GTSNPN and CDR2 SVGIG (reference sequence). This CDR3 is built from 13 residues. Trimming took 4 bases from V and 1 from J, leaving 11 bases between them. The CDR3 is CAWTPGQSYEQYF. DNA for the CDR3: TGTGCCTGGACCCCGGGACAATCCTACGAGCAGTACTTC.

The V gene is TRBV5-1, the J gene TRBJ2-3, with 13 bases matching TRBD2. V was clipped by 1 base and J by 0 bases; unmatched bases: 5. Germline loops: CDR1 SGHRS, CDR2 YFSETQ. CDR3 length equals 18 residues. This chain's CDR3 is CASSLILTSGGSTDTQYF. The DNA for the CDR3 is TGCGCCAGCAGCTTGATCCTGACTAGCGGGGGGAGCACAGATACGCAGTATTTT.

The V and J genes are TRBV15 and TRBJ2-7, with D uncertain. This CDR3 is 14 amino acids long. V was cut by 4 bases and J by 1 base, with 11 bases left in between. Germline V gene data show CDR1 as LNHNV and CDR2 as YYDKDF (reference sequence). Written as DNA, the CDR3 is TGTGCCACCAGCAACCGATTCACATCCTACGAGCAGTACTTC. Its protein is CATSNRFTSYEQYF. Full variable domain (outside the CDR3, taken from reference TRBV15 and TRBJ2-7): DAMVIQNPRYQVTQFGKPVTLSCSQTLNHNVMYWYQQKSSQAPKLLFHYYDKDFNNEADTPDNFQSRRPNTSFCFLDIRSPGLGDTAMYLCATSNRFTSYEQYFGPGTRLTVT.

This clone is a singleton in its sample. CDR3 DNA sequence: TGCGCCAGCAGCTTGATCGGTACTAGCGGAGCAGATACGCAGTATTTT. Translating gives CASSLIGTSGADTQYF. The rearrangement uses TRBV5-1 and TRBJ2-3; 8 nucleotides line up with TRBD2. CDR1 is SGHRS and CDR2 is YFSETQ in the germline V gene. The CDR3 extends over 16 amino acids. The junction had 8 bases not matched to a gene; V was cut back by 1 base and J by 4 bases.

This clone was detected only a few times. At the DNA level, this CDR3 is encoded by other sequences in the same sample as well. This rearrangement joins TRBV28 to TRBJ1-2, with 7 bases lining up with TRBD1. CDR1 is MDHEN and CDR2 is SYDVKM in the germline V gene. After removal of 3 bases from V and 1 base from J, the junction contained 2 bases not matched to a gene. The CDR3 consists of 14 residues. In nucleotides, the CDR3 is TGTGCCAGCAGTTTGGGGACAGTTAACTATGGCTACACCTTC. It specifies CASSLGTVNYGYTF.

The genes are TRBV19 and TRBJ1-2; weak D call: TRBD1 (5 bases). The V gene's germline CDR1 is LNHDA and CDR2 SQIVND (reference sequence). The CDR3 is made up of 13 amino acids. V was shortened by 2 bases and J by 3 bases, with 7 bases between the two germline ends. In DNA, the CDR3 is TGTGCCAGTAGTATAAGAGGGGACTATGGCTACACCTTC. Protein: CASSIRGDYGYTF.

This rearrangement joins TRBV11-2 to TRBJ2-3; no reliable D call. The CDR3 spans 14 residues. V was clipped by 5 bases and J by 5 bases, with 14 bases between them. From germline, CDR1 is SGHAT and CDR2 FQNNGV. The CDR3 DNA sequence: TGTGCCAGCAGCGTAGGGAAGCAAGGAGATACGCAGTATTTT. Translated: CASSVGKQGDTQYF.

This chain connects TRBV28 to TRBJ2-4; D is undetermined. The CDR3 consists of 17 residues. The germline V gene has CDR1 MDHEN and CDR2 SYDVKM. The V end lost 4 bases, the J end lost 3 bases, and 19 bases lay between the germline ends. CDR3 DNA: TGTGCCAGCAGTTCCGTCCCTCAGGTCCCTGACAAAAACATTCAGTACTTC. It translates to CASSSVPQVPDKNIQYF.

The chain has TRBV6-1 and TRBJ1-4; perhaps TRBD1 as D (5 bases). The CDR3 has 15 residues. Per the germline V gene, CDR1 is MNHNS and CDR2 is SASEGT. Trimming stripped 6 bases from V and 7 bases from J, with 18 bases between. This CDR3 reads CASRESGTGSEKLFF. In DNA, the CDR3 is TGTGCCAGCAGGGAGTCCGGGACGGGTAGTGAAAAACTGTTTTTT.

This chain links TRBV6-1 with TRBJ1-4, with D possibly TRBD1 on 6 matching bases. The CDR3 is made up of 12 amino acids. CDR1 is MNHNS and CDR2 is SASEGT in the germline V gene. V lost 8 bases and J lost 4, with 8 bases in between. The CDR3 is CASEGGNEKLFF. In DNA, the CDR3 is TGTGCCAGCGAGGGGGGTAATGAAAAACTGTTTTTT.

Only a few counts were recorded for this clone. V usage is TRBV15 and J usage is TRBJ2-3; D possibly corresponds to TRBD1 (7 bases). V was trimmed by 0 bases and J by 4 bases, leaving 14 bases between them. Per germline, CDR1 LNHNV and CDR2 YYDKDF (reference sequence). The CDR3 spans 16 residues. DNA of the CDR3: TGTGCCACCAGCAGAGATCCAGGGGGGTCCGCAGATACGCAGTATTTT. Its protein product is CATSRDPGGSADTQYF.

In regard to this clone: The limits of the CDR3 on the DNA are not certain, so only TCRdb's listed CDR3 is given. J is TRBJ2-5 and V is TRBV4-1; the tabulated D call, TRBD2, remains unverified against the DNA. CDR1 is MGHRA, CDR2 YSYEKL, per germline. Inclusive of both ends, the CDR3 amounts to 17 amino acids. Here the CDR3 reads CASSQTFGSGRQETQYF.

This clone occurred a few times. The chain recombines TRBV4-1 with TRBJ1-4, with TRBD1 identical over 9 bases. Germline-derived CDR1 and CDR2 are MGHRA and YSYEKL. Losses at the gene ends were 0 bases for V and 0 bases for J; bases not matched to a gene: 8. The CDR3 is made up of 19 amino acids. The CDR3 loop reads CASSQDSGTGTPTNEKLFF. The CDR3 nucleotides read TGCGCCAGCAGCCAAGACTCCGGGACAGGGACCCCAACTAATGAAAAACTGTTTTTT.